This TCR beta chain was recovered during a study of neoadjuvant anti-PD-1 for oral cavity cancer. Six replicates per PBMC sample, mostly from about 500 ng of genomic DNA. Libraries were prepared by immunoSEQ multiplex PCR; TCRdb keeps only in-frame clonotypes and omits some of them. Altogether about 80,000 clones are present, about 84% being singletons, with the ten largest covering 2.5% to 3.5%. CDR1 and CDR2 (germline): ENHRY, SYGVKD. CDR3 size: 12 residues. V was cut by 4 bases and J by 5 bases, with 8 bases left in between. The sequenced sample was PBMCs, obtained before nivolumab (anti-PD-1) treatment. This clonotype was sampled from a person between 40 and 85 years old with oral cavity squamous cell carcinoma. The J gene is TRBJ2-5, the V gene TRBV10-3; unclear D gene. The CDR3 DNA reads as TGTGCCATCAGTGGGTCAGCCGAGACCCAGTACTTC. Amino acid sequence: CAISGSAETQYF.